The 18 T cell receptor beta chains below come from one sample, sequenced in a study of cytomegalovirus exposure and HLA in healthy donors (dated by TCRdb to about 2017). The library was made by the immunoSEQ multiplex PCR assay. For the multiplex PCR, a mixture combining 60 forward primers for TCR Vbeta segments and 13 reverse primers for TCR Jbeta segments was used. Entries here come from immuneACCESS through TCRdb and include only in-frame sequences with V and J called. Some clones fail to appear in such tables; in the studies checked, an unresolved V gene covers under half of the shortfall, and the cause of the remainder is unknown. Present in this sample are under 200,000 clones, under 85% of which were seen just once. 4.5% to 5.5% of the sample comes from the top ten. The sequencing sample was made of PBMCs. The receptor set was obtained from a woman younger than 35 in good health and CMV-seropositive.

The V gene is TRBV7-3, the J gene TRBJ2-5, with D uncertain. CDR1 and CDR2 (germline): SGHTA, FQGTGA. V was pared by 5 bases and J by 5 bases, with 12 bases between. This CDR3 is 13 amino acids long. DNA of the CDR3: TGTGCCAGCAGCGCAACTCCCCGGGAGACCCAGTACTTC. The encoded protein is CASSATPRETQYF.

J is TRBJ2-5 and V is TRBV18; perhaps TRBD2 as D (6 bases). V was cut by 3 bases and J by 5 bases, with 16 bases left in between. Looked up from germline, CDR1 is KGHSH and CDR2 is LQKENI. There are 15 residues in the CDR3. CDR3 sequence reads: CASSPRGPRRETQYF. The CDR3 nucleotides read TGTGCCAGCTCACCGCGGGGACCCCGCCGGGAGACCCAGTACTTC.

The gene calls are TRBV7-9 and TRBJ2-7, with TRBD2 matching over 8 bases. Germline V gene lookup returns CDR1 SEHNR and CDR2 FQNEAQ (reference sequence). The CDR3 extends over 14 amino acids. With 8 bases clipped from V and 7 bases from J, the junction kept 13 bases outside the gene matches. CDR3 protein: CASRDQGGGGEQYF. For the CDR3, the DNA is TGTGCCAGCCGCGACCAGGGCGGCGGGGGGGAGCAGTACTTC.

The V and J genes are TRBV4-1 and TRBJ1-5; 8 bases align to TRBD1. V dropped 3 bases and J dropped 8; count of bases not matched to a gene: 3. The germline gives CDR1 MGHRA, CDR2 YSYEKL. CDR3 length: 13 amino acids. CDR3 sequence reads: CASSHLQGEPQHF. CDR3 DNA: TGCGCCAGCAGCCACCTACAGGGGGAGCCCCAGCATTTT.

With respect to this clone: The junction shows a germline mismatch at one end, possibly a read error. This rearrangement joins TRBV2 to TRBJ2-1, with unresolved D. Per germline, CDR1 SNHLY and CDR2 FYNNEI. The CDR3 has 13 residues. CDR3 in DNA: TGTGCCAGCAGACCAGACTCCAACAATGAGCAGTTCTTC. Protein: CASRPDSNNEQFF.

The chain combines TRBV28 with TRBJ2-7; 7 bases agree with TRBD1. CDR1 is MDHEN, CDR2 SYDVKM, per germline. Germline trimming cut 1 base from V and 4 bases from J; bases unmatched to any gene: 7. The CDR3 totals 15 residues. CDR3 region: CASSLSPGQDYEQYF. DNA for the CDR3: TGTGCCAGCAGTTTATCCCCAGGACAGGATTACGAGCAGTACTTC.

V gene TRBV18 combines with J gene TRBJ1-2; possible D gene TRBD1, 6 bases. The CDR3 consists of 14 residues. Trimming left V 0 bases short and J 8 bases short, with 13 bases between. Germline V gene sequence: CDR1 KGHSH, CDR2 LQKENI. The chain's CDR3 is CASSPPGRGGGYTF. CDR3 DNA sequence: TGTGCCAGCTCACCACCGGGCAGGGGCGGCGGCTACACCTTC.

This chain uses TRBV5-1 with TRBJ2-7; possibly TRBD1 for D (6 bases). Trimming stripped 1 base from V and 2 bases from J, with 13 bases between. The CDR3 has 15 amino acids. Germline-derived CDR1 and CDR2 are SGHRS and YFSETQ. CDR3 sequence: CASSLNQQGPYEQYF. Written as DNA, the CDR3 is TGCGCCAGCAGCTTGAATCAACAGGGTCCCTACGAGCAGTACTTC. Drawing the rest from reference TRBV5-1 and TRBJ2-7, the complete variable domain is KAGVTQTPRYLIKTRGQQVTLSCSPISGHRSVSWYQQTPGQGLQFLFEYFSETQRNKGNFPGRFSGRQFSNSRSEMNVSTLELGDSALYLCASSLNQQGPYEQYFGPGTRLTVT.

V and J are TRBV7-8 and TRBJ1-4; no firm D call. Germline V gene data show CDR1 as SGHVS and CDR2 as FQNEAQ. The CDR3 loop spans 15 amino acids. Trimming took off 4 bases at V and 7 bases at J, with 16 bases between the two ends. CDR3 sequence (DNA): TGTGCCAGCAGCTACCGGGGAACTGAGACTGAAAAACTGTTTTTT. Translating it yields CASSYRGTETEKLFF.

CDR3 loop: CASSYSAGEGGELFF. CDR3 sequence (DNA): TGTGCCAGCAGTTACTCGGCGGGGGAGGGCGGGGAGCTGTTTTTT. The rearrangement links TRBV6-6 to TRBJ2-2; 7 bases agree with TRBD2. This CDR3 has 15 amino acids. Germline V gives CDR1 MNHNY, CDR2 SVGAGI (reference sequence). After removal of 0 bases from V and 7 bases from J, the junction contained 5 bases not matched to a gene.

The chain carries TRBV9 and TRBJ1-4; TRBD1 matches at 7 bases. CDR1 and CDR2 from the germline V gene are SGDLS and YYNGEE. The CDR3 is 16 amino acids. J was trimmed by 0 bases and V by 3 bases; bases with no gene match: 5. The CDR3 loop is CASSDQGVTTNEKLFF. CDR3 bases: TGTGCCAGCAGCGACCAGGGGGTTACAACTAATGAAAAACTGTTTTTT.

This clone showed up just once. The chain links TRBV6-1 to TRBJ2-7; D is undetermined. This CDR3 has 13 amino acids. Germline CDR1 reads MNHNS; CDR2 reads SASEGT. V was cut by 6 bases and J by 0 bases, with 9 bases left in between. In DNA form, the CDR3 reads TGTGCCAGCAGACGGTCCAACTCCTACGAGCAGTACTTC. Translating it yields CASRRSNSYEQYF.

The genes are TRBV4-2 and TRBJ2-3; 8 positions agree with TRBD2. Germline assignment: CDR1 LGHNA and CDR2 YNFKEQ. There are 18 residues in the CDR3. V lost 1 base and J lost 3; bases outside the gene matches: 12. The CDR3 coding sequence is TGTGCCAGCAGCCAAGTCCCGGGGGGGGCATCGTTTACAGATACGCAGTATTTT. This codes for CASSQVPGGASFTDTQYF.

This clone has a handful of counts. The V gene is TRBV6-6, the J gene TRBJ1-1, with D tentatively TRBD1 (6 bases). The CDR3 has 15 residues. V lost 2 bases and J lost 4, with 14 bases in between. Germline V gene sequence: CDR1 MNHNY, CDR2 SVGAGI (reference sequence). The CDR3 bases are TGTGCCAGCAGTTACAGCGGGGGGCAGGGCACTGAAGCTTTCTTT. Translated: CASSYSGGQGTEAFF.

This clone was recorded once. The J gene is TRBJ2-7, the V gene TRBV5-1; no clear D gene. With 5 bases removed from V and 4 bases from J, the gap between germline ends came to 19 bases. The V gene's germline CDR1 is SGHRS and CDR2 YFSETQ. The CDR3 has 15 amino acids. In DNA, the CDR3 is TGCGCCAGCAGAGTTTTCGCCCTGACGACATACGAGCAGTACTTC. Translated, it gives CASRVFALTTYEQYF.

This chain connects TRBV4-3 to TRBJ2-2, with D uncertain. Germline values: CDR1 LGHNA, CDR2 YSLEER. Trimming cost V 0 bases and J 6 bases, with 8 bases left between them. The CDR3 runs to 14 residues. The CDR3 is CASSQDSASGELFF. The CDR3 nucleotides read TGCGCCAGCAGCCAAGATAGTGCTTCCGGGGAGCTGTTTTTT.

V and J are TRBV19 and TRBJ2-7; 8 positions agree with TRBD1. CDR1 is LNHDA and CDR2 is SQIVND in the germline V gene (reference sequence). The CDR3 is 14 amino acids. V shed 5 bases, J shed 6 bases, and the junction held 9 bases outside the gene matches. Written as DNA, the CDR3 is TGTGCCAGTAGTCCCGGACAGGGTCCCCTCGAGCAGTACTTC. It codes for CASSPGQGPLEQYF.

The V call is TRBV19, the J call TRBJ1-4; 7 bases align to TRBD1. CDR3 length: 16 amino acids. With V trimmed by 5 bases and J by 0 bases, 6 bases remained unmatched. Germline assignment: CDR1 LNHDA and CDR2 SQIVND (reference sequence). The CDR3 here is CASSVRDSSTNEKLFF. The CDR3 DNA sequence: TGTGCCAGTAGTGTTAGGGACAGTTCAACTAATGAAAAACTGTTTTTT.